The 30 T cell receptor beta chains given below trace back to one sample, sequenced in a study of blood T cell repertoires in COVID-19. The data were produced by immunoSEQ multiplex PCR, yet TCRdb's version contains in-frame clones alone and is incomplete. The data contain about 58,000 clones, around nine tenths of them seen just once; the ten biggest clones take up about 21%. Input material: peripheral blood. Receptor source: a woman in her forties or fifties with active or convalescent COVID-19.

The chain recombines TRBV5-8 with TRBJ2-3; 7 bases align to TRBD2. The CDR3 spans 13 residues. The germline V gene has CDR1 SGHTS and CDR2 YDEGEE. V was clipped by 4 bases and J by 6 bases; unmatched bases: 5. The DNA for the CDR3 is TGTGCCAGCAGCCGGGAGGAGTTTGATACGCAGTATTTT. Its translation: CASSREEFDTQYF.

The chain has TRBV10-2 and TRBJ1-2, with D possibly TRBD1 on 6 matching bases. CDR1 is WSHSY and CDR2 is SAAADI in the germline V gene. V gave up 6 bases and J gave up 7 bases, with 21 bases separating them. The CDR3 runs to 15 residues. CDR3 nucleotide sequence: TGCGCCAGCAGAACGCTACTCCGGGACATTTCTGGCTACACCTTC. This sequence encodes CASRTLLRDISGYTF.

The chain couples TRBV27 to TRBJ1-2, with D perhaps TRBD1 (5 bases). The V gene lost 3 bases and the J gene lost 6 bases, with 11 bases spanning the gap. This CDR3 region has 13 residues. From germline, CDR1 is MNHEY and CDR2 SMNVEV (reference sequence). This chain's CDR3 is CASSFGRDNGYTF. The CDR3 DNA sequence: TGTGCCAGCAGTTTCGGCAGGGATAATGGCTACACCTTC.

This clone turned up a few times. V is TRBV19 and J is TRBJ1-5, with 7 bases fitting TRBD1. J was trimmed by 0 bases and V by 6 bases; bases with no gene match: 5. From germline, CDR1 is LNHDA and CDR2 SQIVND (reference sequence). This CDR3 is built from 15 residues. This chain's CDR3 is CASRLQGSSNQPQHF. The CDR3, as DNA: TGTGCCAGTAGGTTACAGGGGAGTAGCAATCAGCCCCAGCATTTT.

The chain joins TRBV5-1 to TRBJ2-1; 7 bases map to TRBD1. Germline assignment: CDR1 SGHRS and CDR2 YFSETQ. The CDR3 runs to 14 residues. Trimming removed 8 bases from V and 3 bases from J; junction bases left unmatched: 8. The DNA for the CDR3 is TGCGCCAGTTCGGGACAGCCGATCTACAATGAGCAGTTCTTC. Its translation: CASSGQPIYNEQFF.

Note on this clone: In the same sample, other DNA sequences code for this CDR3. The rearrangement uses TRBV9 and TRBJ1-5, with TRBD1 identical over 9 bases. The germline V gene encodes CDR1 SGDLS and CDR2 YYNGEE. The CDR3 has 16 residues. V gave up 4 bases and J gave up 4 bases; unmatched junction bases: 9. In DNA form, the CDR3 reads TGTGCCAGCAGCCGCGGACAGGGGAGGGATAATCAGCCCCAGCATTTT. Its translation: CASSRGQGRDNQPQHF.

In nucleotides, the CDR3 is TGTGCCAGCAGCCAAACACCAGCGAACTATGGCTACACCTTC. Protein: CASSQTPANYGYTF. This chain joins TRBV5-6 and TRBJ1-2; D is uncertain. CDR3 length equals 14 residues. Germline V gene sequence: CDR1 SGHDT, CDR2 YYEEEE. The ends were cut back, 4 bases at V and 2 bases at J, with 12 bases in the middle.

This chain links TRBV4-1 with TRBJ1-3; 8 bases align to TRBD1. The CDR3 loop spans 15 amino acids. The V and J ends lost 4 bases and 0 bases, in that order; junction bases with no gene match: 2. The germline gives CDR1 MGHRA, CDR2 YSYEKL. CDR3 bases: TGCGCCAGCAGCCGAACAGGGGGCTCTGGAAACACCATATATTTT. Translating gives CASSRTGGSGNTIYF.

This chain connects TRBV10-3 to TRBJ2-7, with D tentatively TRBD2 (6 bases). The germline V gene has CDR1 ENHRY and CDR2 SYGVKD. This CDR3 is 14 amino acids long. The V and J ends lost 6 bases and 2 bases respectively, with 14 bases between them. The CDR3: CAIRDPGDPYEQYF. DNA for the CDR3: TGTGCCATCAGGGATCCGGGAGACCCCTACGAGCAGTACTTC.

This chain uses TRBV19 with TRBJ2-3; TRBD2 is a possible D gene (5 bases). Deletions cut 6 bases from V and 0 bases from J, with 13 bases between. The germline V gene encodes CDR1 LNHDA and CDR2 SQIVND (reference sequence). There are 15 residues in the CDR3. The CDR3, as DNA: TGTGCCAGTAGCCCCTTAAGGACTAGCACAGATACGCAGTATTTT. Its translation is CASSPLRTSTDTQYF.

The chain couples TRBV24-1 to TRBJ2-3; 7 nucleotides line up with TRBD2. Germline CDR1 and CDR2: KGHDR and SFDVKD. The CDR3 contains 16 residues. V dropped 3 bases and J dropped 4; count of bases not matched to a gene: 9. CDR3 coding DNA: TGTGCCACCAGTGATACCCCGCGGGGGTTATCAGATACGCAGTATTTT. Encoded protein: CATSDTPRGLSDTQYF.

The V call is TRBV2, the J call TRBJ1-2; TRBD1 might be the D (5 bases). Trimming removed 7 bases from V and 8 bases from J, with 23 bases in between. The CDR3 has 15 amino acids. The germline gives CDR1 SNHLY, CDR2 FYNNEI. The CDR3: CASTPGVGVYVGYTF. CDR3 coding DNA: TGTGCCAGCACCCCGGGGGTGGGGGTTTATGTAGGCTACACCTTC.

This clone was counted ten times or more. The CDR3 nucleotides are TGCGCCAGCAACGGGGGTTTCGGCTATGGCTACACCTTC. It encodes CASNGGFGYGYTF. This chain links TRBV4-1 with TRBJ1-2; D is perhaps TRBD1 (5 bases). Germline V gives CDR1 MGHRA, CDR2 YSYEKL. CDR3 length equals 13 residues. Trimming removed 7 bases at V and 4 bases at J, with 13 bases between.

The sample holds one count of this clone. This chain uses TRBV5-1 with TRBJ2-3; D is unclear. Trimming removed 1 base at V and 0 bases at J, with 6 bases between. The CDR3 is made up of 14 amino acids. The germline V gene encodes CDR1 SGHRS and CDR2 YFSETQ. The CDR3 reads CASSLNPSTDTQYF. The CDR3 nucleotides read TGCGCCAGCAGCTTGAATCCTAGCACAGATACGCAGTATTTT.

This clone was observed a handful of times. This CDR3 reads CASSQETSGYYEQYF. The CDR3 region has the DNA TGTGCCAGCAGCCAAGAAACTAGCGGTTACTACGAGCAGTACTTC. The rearrangement joins TRBV3-1 (or the pseudogene TRBV3-2) to TRBJ2-7, with TRBD2 matching over 8 bases. Trimming removed 0 bases from V and 3 bases from J; junction bases left unmatched: 4. CDR1 is LGHDT and CDR2 is YNNKEL in the germline V gene (reference sequence). The CDR3 loop spans 15 amino acids.

This clone was seen a single time. Distinct nucleotide sequences in the sample also encode this CDR3. This chain connects TRBV9 to TRBJ1-1; TRBD1 might be the D (5 bases). Germline CDR1 is SGDLS and CDR2 is YYNGEE. Trimming removed 0 bases from V and 0 bases from J, with 6 bases in between. The CDR3 contains 14 residues. This chain's CDR3 is CASSVGQMNTEAFF. The DNA of the CDR3 is TGTGCCAGCAGCGTAGGACAGATGAACACTGAAGCTTTCTTT.

This clone showed up just a few times. This sequence joins TRBV9 and TRBJ1-4; TRBD1 matches 7 bases. Trimming cost V 4 bases and J 3 bases; bases outside gene matches: 9. This CDR3 region has 16 residues. Germline loops: CDR1 SGDLS, CDR2 YYNGEE. The CDR3 DNA follows: TGTGCCAGCAGCTCCTATCAGGGGACAGCTAATGAAAAACTGTTTTTT. It encodes CASSSYQGTANEKLFF.

The chain recombines TRBV9 with TRBJ2-1, with 8 bases matching TRBD1. Germline V gene lookup returns CDR1 SGDLS and CDR2 YYNGEE. The CDR3 totals 16 residues. V was pared by 3 bases and J by 0 bases, with 5 bases of the junction left unmatched. CDR3 DNA sequence: TGTGCCAGCAGCGCAAGACAGGGGAGCTCCTACAATGAGCAGTTCTTC. It is translated as CASSARQGSSYNEQFF.

This clone appeared once. The V gene is TRBV5-6, the J gene TRBJ2-7; perhaps TRBD1 as D (6 bases). The length of the CDR3 is 13 residues. Trimming shortened V by 4 bases and J by 2 bases, and 10 bases separated the two germline ends. The germline gives CDR1 SGHDT, CDR2 YYEEEE. CDR3 in amino acids: CASSMGAAYEQYF. DNA of the CDR3: TGTGCCAGCAGCATGGGGGCAGCCTACGAGCAGTACTTC.

The rearrangement joins TRBV7-3 to TRBJ2-1; 12 nucleotides match TRBD2. V shed 4 bases and J 9 bases; nucleotides not matched to a gene: 4. The CDR3 totals 14 residues. CDR1 SGHTA and CDR2 FQGTGA come from the germline V gene. Written as DNA, the CDR3 is TGTGCCAGCAGCTGGGGACTAGCGGGCGGTGAGCAGTTCTTC. Protein: CASSWGLAGGEQFF.

This clone was seen just once. The DNA of the CDR3 is TGCGCCAACAAGGAGATGGCGGGAGGATCCTACGAGCAGTACTTC. It specifies CANKEMAGGSYEQYF. The chain carries TRBV5-1 and TRBJ2-7; TRBD2 matches 8 bases. CDR3 length: 15 amino acids. The V gene's germline CDR1 is SGHRS and CDR2 YFSETQ. V lost 9 bases to trimming and J lost 1 base; unmatched junction nucleotides: 12.

The chain has TRBV11-2 and TRBJ2-7; maybe TRBD1 (6 bases). Trimming took off 5 bases at V and 5 bases at J, with 22 bases between the two ends. Per the germline V gene, CDR1 is SGHAT and CDR2 is FQNNGV. CDR3 length: 16 residues. For the CDR3, the DNA is TGTGCCAGCAGCATAATGGGTCAACAGGGTATCGACGAGCAGTACTTC. It translates to CASSIMGQQGIDEQYF.

The chain recombines TRBV30 with TRBJ1-4; D gene ambiguous. Germline loops: CDR1 GTSNPN, CDR2 SVGIG (reference sequence). V dropped 5 bases and J dropped 2 bases, with 12 bases sitting between them. The CDR3 is 14 amino acids. The CDR3 sequence: CAWASGSTNEKLFF. The DNA of the CDR3 is TGTGCCTGGGCTTCGGGGTCTACTAATGAAAAACTGTTTTTT.

The CDR3 DNA follows: TGCGCCAGCACAGGACTAGCGGGAGGCAACACCGGGGAGCTGTTTTTT. It yields the protein CASTGLAGGNTGELFF. The genes are TRBV10-2 and TRBJ2-2; 14 bases are a match to TRBD2. Germline V lookup: CDR1 WSHSY, CDR2 SAAADI. Unmatched junction bases numbered 3, after V lost 7 bases and J lost 2 bases. The CDR3 spans 16 residues.

The count of this clone is one. The gene calls are TRBV10-2 and TRBJ2-1; 9 nucleotides agree with TRBD1. The CDR3 totals 15 residues. V gave up 5 bases and J gave up 5 bases; unmatched junction bases: 7. Germline V lookup: CDR1 WSHSY, CDR2 SAAADI. CDR3 nucleotide sequence: TGCGCCAGCAGTTTACAGGGGGCGCGTAACAATGAGCAGTTCTTC. It yields the protein CASSLQGARNNEQFF.

In this sample, this clone turned up a few times. The chain recombines TRBV28 with TRBJ1-5, with TRBD1 identical over 9 bases. The germline V gene encodes CDR1 MDHEN and CDR2 SYDVKM. The junction had 12 bases not matched to a gene; V was cut back by 5 bases and J by 7 bases. The CDR3 runs to 16 residues. CDR3 residues: CASSPARGQGWQPQHF. The CDR3, as DNA: TGTGCCAGCAGTCCAGCCCGGGGACAGGGTTGGCAGCCCCAGCATTTT.

This chain uses TRBV28 with TRBJ2-1, with 7 bases lining up with TRBD2. V lost 5 bases, J lost 7 bases, and 14 bases stayed unmatched. Germline V CDR1 and CDR2: MDHEN, SYDVKM. This CDR3 comprises 16 residues. The CDR3: CASSRTTGRAGNEQFF. The CDR3 nucleotides read TGTGCCAGCAGTCGGACAACGGGGAGGGCCGGAAATGAGCAGTTCTTC.

V gene TRBV7-6 combines with J gene TRBJ2-1, with D possibly matching TRBD2 (6 bases). Germline V CDR1 and CDR2: SGHVS, FNYEAQ. V was trimmed by 3 bases and J by 0 bases, leaving 24 bases between them. The CDR3 has 20 residues. The CDR3, as DNA: TGTGCCAGCAGCTTGGTCTTTGAGGGTGGGGCGGGGAGCTCCTACAATGAGCAGTTCTTC. It yields the protein CASSLVFEGGAGSSYNEQFF.

This rearrangement joins TRBV6-2 or TRBV6-3 to TRBJ1-2; D is possibly TRBD1 (6 bases). CDR1 and CDR2 (germline): MNHEY, SVGEGT. This CDR3 region has 15 residues. V gave up 6 bases and J gave up 9 bases, with 23 bases separating them. The CDR3 DNA reads TGTGCCAGCAGCCCCGACCTTGACAGGACCAGGCGCTACACCTTC. Its translation is CASSPDLDRTRRYTF.

The CDR3 bases are TGCGCCAGCAGCTTGGGCTCCGGGACTAATAATGAAAAACTGTTTTTT. It encodes CASSLGSGTNNEKLFF. The chain has TRBV5-1 and TRBJ1-4; possibly TRBD1 for D (5 bases). Germline CDR1 is SGHRS and CDR2 is YFSETQ. The V end was cut by 0 bases, the J end by 4 bases, with 13 bases between. The CDR3 is 16 residues long. Variable domain in full (rest from reference TRBV5-1 and TRBJ1-4): KAGVTQTPRYLIKTRGQQVTLSCSPISGHRSVSWYQQTPGQGLQFLFEYFSETQRNKGNFPGRFSGRQFSNSRSEMNVSTLELGDSALYLCASSLGSGTNNEKLFFGSGTQLSVL.